This record looks at one TCR beta chain sequence and its context. The antigen is undetermined. This CDR3 spans 17 amino acids. The germline V gene has CDR1 KGHSH and CDR2 LQKENI. Trimming at V came to 3 bases and at J to 6 bases, leaving 16 bases not matched to a gene. This specimen comes from a study of memory CD4+ T cells and cytomegalovirus serostatus. The study's findings and limits: Suggested: most of the CMV-linked TCR signature lies in CD4+ memory cells.

Original data processing: Out-of-frame sequences were removed, leaving 2 million or so distinct TCRbeta sequences. Only in-frame clones appear in the TCRdb table, and some are missing; sequencing was by immunoSEQ multiplex PCR. Clonal size and the V and J genes are those of that table, whereas D and trimming came from the DNA. Altogether more than 40,000 clones are present, 60% to 85% being singletons, with the ten largest covering around 6.6%. The sort gate was single viable CD3+CD4+CD8-CD45RO+ cells for memory CD4+ T cells. The chain uses TRBV18 and TRBJ2-7, with 8 bases lining up with TRBD1. The source material was memory CD4+ T cells from blood. This TCR was recovered from an adult in good health and CMV-seronegative. CDR3 bases: TGTGCCAGCTCACCGCCAATAACCAGGGGGCTTTTGGTCGAGCAGTACTTC. Translated: CASSPPITRGLLVEQYF.